One and the same sample provided the 19 T cell receptor beta chains below, sequenced in a study of T cell clusters in autoimmune cytopenias. About 37,500 genome equivalents of blood DNA were amplified for TRB. Multiplex touch-down PCR amplified TRB using TRB-A and TRB-B pools in one tube. Using the multiplex PCR reads, TCRdb records one entry per CDR3 protein without DNA. The sample has roughly 1,600 distinct CDR3 sequences, and its top ten clones hold roughly 72%. Sequencing was performed on peripheral blood. Source of these receptors: a human donor with an autoimmune cytopenia, with autoimmune hepatitis or in good health (not recorded which).

This clonotype is deemed medium-sized by its frequency. This chain connects TRBV5-6 to TRBJ2-3. The V gene's germline CDR1 is SGHDT and CDR2 YYEEEE. The CDR3 is 13 amino acids. The CDR3 protein is CASSLSAVDTQYF.

The chain is built from TRBV6-4 and TRBJ2-5; checking the TCRdb D call of TRBD1 is not possible without DNA. This CDR3 has 16 residues. The germline V gene encodes CDR1 MRHNA and CDR2 SNTAGT. The CDR3 here is CASSDSKPNGRETQYF.

V is TRBV6-1 and J is TRBJ1-2. CDR1 and CDR2 from the germline V gene are MNHNS and SASEGT. This CDR3 has 13 amino acids. CDR3 residues: CASSGQKIYGYTF.

This clonotype is identified as medium-sized (0.01 to 0.1%) from frequency. This sequence joins TRBV29-1 and TRBJ1-4; the D gene TCRdb calls, TRBD1, cannot be checked with no DNA. Germline lookup yields CDR1 SQVTM and CDR2 ANQGSEA. This CDR3 is built from 14 residues. The CDR3 reads CSVEERQGNEKLFF. The whole variable domain, filled in from reference TRBV29-1 and TRBJ1-4, reads SAVISQKPSRDICQRGTSLTIQCQVDSQVTMMFWYRQQPGQSLTLIATANQGSEATYESGFVIDKFPISRPNLTFSTLTVSNMSPEDSSIYLCSVEERQGNEKLFFGSGTQLSVL.

Considering frequency, this clonotype is medium-sized (0.01 to 0.1%). This chain uses TRBV30 with TRBJ2-5; lacking DNA, the TRBD2 call made by TCRdb goes unchecked. The CDR3 runs to 15 residues. Per the germline V gene, CDR1 is GTSNPN and CDR2 is SVGIG (reference sequence). CDR3 loop: CAWSVGAGIGETQYF.

V is TRBV6-5 and J is TRBJ1-6; absent DNA, TCRdb's TRBD1 call cannot be checked. Per germline, CDR1 MNHEY and CDR2 SVGAGI. The CDR3 is 15 residues long. This CDR3 reads CAGTERSSYNSPLHF.

The J gene is TRBJ2-2, the V gene TRBV25-1; there is no DNA to check the TCRdb D call of TRBD2. Germline CDR1 MGHDK, CDR2 SYGVNS. The CDR3 runs to 16 residues. The CDR3: CASSPRTSFSTGELFF.

The V gene is TRBV5-1, the J gene TRBJ2-7; the TCRdb D gene call, TRBD1, has no DNA to confirm it. Germline V gives CDR1 SGHRS, CDR2 YFSETQ. The CDR3 spans 14 residues. The CDR3 sequence: CASSPEGGTYEQYF.

The gene calls are TRBV18 and TRBJ2-4. This CDR3 region has 12 residues. CDR1 is KGHSH and CDR2 is LQKENI in the germline V gene. The CDR3 loop is CASTQGANIQYF.

By frequency, this clonotype registers medium-sized. The chain links TRBV12-3 or TRBV12-4 to TRBJ1-5; as DNA is missing, the TRBD1 call by TCRdb cannot be tested. CDR3 length: 17 residues. The CDR3: CASSPDRGPGGNQPQHF.

CDR3 loop: CSAEQASSYNEQFF. The chain joins TRBV20-1 to TRBJ2-1. Germline loops: CDR1 DFQATT, CDR2 SNEGSKA (reference sequence). The CDR3 length is 14 residues.

This clonotype is deemed medium-sized (0.01 to 0.1%) by its frequency. The chain couples TRBV12-3 or TRBV12-4 to TRBJ1-6. The CDR3 extends over 12 amino acids. The CDR3 is CASSLVSSPLHF.

The chain is built from TRBV5-4 and TRBJ2-7; TCRdb designates TRBD1, a call that cannot be tested without DNA. Germline V gives CDR1 SGHNT, CDR2 YYREEE (reference sequence). CDR3 length: 14 residues. CDR3 protein: CASSLRPPFKTQYF. The full variable domain, in which reference TRBV5-4 and TRBJ2-7 provide the parts outside the CDR3, is ETGVTQSPTHLIKTRGQQVTLRCSSQSGHNTVSWYQQALGQGPQFIFQYYREEENGRGNFPPRFSGLQFPNYSSELNVNALELDDSALYLCASSLRPPFKTQYFGPGTRLTVT.

The chain joins TRBV20-1 to TRBJ2-5; as DNA is missing, the TRBD1 call by TCRdb cannot be tested. CDR1 and CDR2 from the germline V gene are DFQATT and SNEGSKA (reference sequence). This CDR3 is built from 12 residues. The CDR3 loop reads CSAGTGSETQYF.

V usage is TRBV4-1 and J usage is TRBJ2-1. The CDR3 length is 16 residues. Germline V gives CDR1 MGHRA, CDR2 YSYEKL. This chain's CDR3 is CASSQVTGPQYNEQFF.

Measured by frequency, this clonotype is medium-sized. The chain combines TRBV30 with TRBJ1-4; TCRdb calls TRBD1, which cannot be checked without DNA. This CDR3 has 15 residues. The germline V gene encodes CDR1 GTSNPN and CDR2 SVGIG (reference sequence). The CDR3: CAWSADWDTNEKLFF.

The rearrangement uses TRBV4-1 and TRBJ2-2; TCRdb gives TRBD2 as the D gene, but with no DNA this cannot be confirmed. CDR1 MGHRA and CDR2 YSYEKL come from the germline V gene. The CDR3 runs to 16 residues. This chain's CDR3 is CASSQEIAAYTGELFF.

Frequency places this clonotype as medium-sized (0.01 to 0.1%). This chain uses TRBV15 with TRBJ1-4. The CDR3 loop spans 15 amino acids. From germline, CDR1 is LNHNV and CDR2 YYDKDF (reference sequence). This CDR3 reads CATSRYSTTNEKLFF.

The gene calls are TRBV5-6 and TRBJ2-2; without DNA, the TCRdb call of TRBD2 cannot be checked. The CDR3 has 18 amino acids. Germline lookup yields CDR1 SGHDT and CDR2 YYEEEE. The CDR3 protein is CASSLVSQRGGYTGELFF.